This is a list of T cell receptor beta chains from one sample in a study of T cell repertoires in cytomegalovirus infection. TCRdb processed the reads anew with MiXCR; each CDR3 protein has one entry. The table records about 200,000 distinct CDR3 sequences, roughly 9% of them present only once. The sample consisted of PBMCs. These receptors were collected from a human donor in good health (CMV status not recorded). Some clones in this sample may be carry-over from other donors' samples. CDR3s include the opening cysteine and the closing phenylalanine or tryptophan. The D gene is left open where the match is weak. Clone size, where shown, is once, few, many, or a class for clones that have expanded.

clone_size: .; v_call: TRBV20-1; d_call: .; j_call: TRBJ2-5; cdr3_nt: TGCAGTGCTGGAGACACGTACCAAGAGACCCAGTACTTC; cdr3_aa: CSAGDTYQETQYF
clone_size: few; v_call: TRBV12-3/TRBV12-4; d_call: TRBD1; j_call: TRBJ1-5; cdr3_nt: TGTGCCAGCAGAAAGGACAGGGGAGGCAATCAGCCCCAGCATTTT; cdr3_aa: CASRKDRGGNQPQHF
clone_size: many; v_call: TRBV7-2; d_call: .; j_call: TRBJ2-7; cdr3_nt: TGTGCCAGCAGCTTATCGGGACTGCTCTACGAGCAGTACTTC; cdr3_aa: CASSLSGLLYEQYF
clone_size: many; v_call: TRBV7-2; d_call: .; j_call: TRBJ2-3; cdr3_nt: TGTGCCAGCAGCTTAGAAGGGTTCTCAGATACGCAGTATTTT; cdr3_aa: CASSLEGFSDTQYF
clone_size: few; v_call: TRBV20-1; d_call: TRBD2; j_call: TRBJ2-2; cdr3_nt: TGCAGTGCTAGAGACGGGACTAGCGGGAGAAGAACCGGGGAGCTGTTTTTT; cdr3_aa: CSARDGTSGRRTGELFF
clone_size: few; v_call: TRBV28; d_call: .; j_call: TRBJ2-5; cdr3_nt: TGTGCCAGCAGTTTTGGCAGACGCCAAGAGACCCAGTACTTC; cdr3_aa: CASSFGRRQETQYF
clone_size: many; v_call: TRBV28; d_call: TRBD1; j_call: TRBJ2-3; cdr3_nt: TGTGCCAGCAGCTTAGACAGGGCAGACACAGATACGCAGTATTTT; cdr3_aa: CASSLDRADTDTQYF
clone_size: few; v_call: TRBV6-2/TRBV6-3; d_call: .; j_call: TRBJ1-2; cdr3_nt: TGTGCCAGCAGTTACTATGTTGGCTACACCTTC; cdr3_aa: CASSYYVGYTF
clone_size: many; v_call: TRBV6-6; d_call: .; j_call: TRBJ2-1; cdr3_nt: TGTGCCAGCAGTTACACCGCCCTGCTAGACCCCAGGTTCTTC; cdr3_aa: CASSYTALLDPRFF
clone_size: .; v_call: TRBV2; d_call: TRBD1; j_call: TRBJ2-5; cdr3_nt: TGTGCCAGCAGTGAAGCCCGGACAGGGAGCGAGACCCAGTACTTC; cdr3_aa: CASSEARTGSETQYF
clone_size: few; v_call: TRBV29-1; d_call: TRBD1; j_call: TRBJ1-4; cdr3_nt: TGCAGCGTGGGACAGGGAACGAAGGCTGAAAAACTGTTTTTT; cdr3_aa: CSVGQGTKAEKLFF
clone_size: many; v_call: TRBV7-6; d_call: .; j_call: TRBJ2-3; cdr3_nt: TGTGCCAGCAGTCGACTAGGCGCAGATACGCAGTATTTT; cdr3_aa: CASSRLGADTQYF
clone_size: .; v_call: TRBV20-1; d_call: .; j_call: TRBJ2-7; cdr3_nt: TGCAGTGCCGGTCAAGCTCGTGCATCCGGGGACGAGCAGTACTTC; cdr3_aa: CSAGQARASGDEQYF
clone_size: many; v_call: TRBV7-2; d_call: .; j_call: TRBJ1-5; cdr3_nt: TGTGCCAGCAGCTTAGCAAGTTTAAGCAATCAGCCCCAGCATTTT; cdr3_aa: CASSLASLSNQPQHF
clone_size: few; v_call: TRBV27; d_call: .; j_call: TRBJ2-1; cdr3_nt: TGTGCCAGCAGTTTCCGAGGGGCCAAGCAGTTCTTC; cdr3_aa: CASSFRGAKQFF
clone_size: many; v_call: TRBV7-3; d_call: TRBD2; j_call: TRBJ2-3; cdr3_nt: TGTGCCAGCAGCTCAGGACTAGCGTCAGATACGCAGTATTTT; cdr3_aa: CASSSGLASDTQYF
clone_size: many; v_call: TRBV7-2; d_call: .; j_call: TRBJ2-7; cdr3_nt: TGTGCCAGCAGCTTTCCCGGGACGGTGGGCGAGCAGTACTTC; cdr3_aa: CASSFPGTVGEQYF
clone_size: few; v_call: TRBV29-1; d_call: TRBD1; j_call: TRBJ1-5; cdr3_nt: TGCAGCGTTGGGGGGGACAGGGATTCCAGGCCCCAGCATTTT; cdr3_aa: CSVGGDRDSRPQHF
clone_size: few; v_call: TRBV28; d_call: .; j_call: TRBJ2-3; cdr3_nt: TGTGCCAGCAGTCTGCTCCGGGGCGGGAAGGGAGATACGCAGTATTTT; cdr3_aa: CASSLLRGGKGDTQYF
clone_size: many; v_call: TRBV7-2; d_call: TRBD1; j_call: TRBJ2-1; cdr3_nt: TGTGCCAGCAGCCATAACCCCCCCACCGTCGAATCAACCGGGGACAGGGGTACCTACAATGAGCAGTTCTTC; cdr3_aa: CASSHNPPTVESTGDRGTYNEQFF
clone_size: .; v_call: TRBV20-1; d_call: .; j_call: TRBJ1-5; cdr3_nt: TGCAGTGCTAGAGATTTCGGAGGCGGCAATCAGCCCCAGCATTTT; cdr3_aa: CSARDFGGGNQPQHF
clone_size: many; v_call: TRBV7-3; d_call: .; j_call: TRBJ2-5; cdr3_nt: TGTGCCAGCAGCTTAATCCCCGGATCTACTCAAGAGACCCAGTACTTC; cdr3_aa: CASSLIPGSTQETQYF
clone_size: .; v_call: TRBV7-9; d_call: TRBD1; j_call: TRBJ2-7; cdr3_nt: TGTGCCAGCAGCCCACGGGGACAGCGCGAGCAGTACTTC; cdr3_aa: CASSPRGQREQYF
clone_size: many; v_call: TRBV12-3/TRBV12-4; d_call: .; j_call: TRBJ2-7; cdr3_nt: TGTGCCAGCAGTCACGGCAGGAGAACCTACGAGCAGTACTTC; cdr3_aa: CASSHGRRTYEQYF
clone_size: many; v_call: TRBV19; d_call: TRBD1; j_call: TRBJ1-1; cdr3_nt: TGTGCCAGTAGTATTAGCGGGACAGCCAACACTGAAGCTTTCTTT; cdr3_aa: CASSISGTANTEAFF
clone_size: many; v_call: TRBV7-2; d_call: .; j_call: TRBJ2-5; cdr3_nt: TGTGCCAGCAGCCCGGGACTGCTACAAGAGACCCAGTACTTC; cdr3_aa: CASSPGLLQETQYF
clone_size: many; v_call: TRBV6-2/TRBV6-3; d_call: .; j_call: TRBJ2-2; cdr3_nt: TGTGCCAGCATCCCTCAGCGGATAAAAGCTGGCACCGGGGAGCTGTTTTTT; cdr3_aa: CASIPQRIKAGTGELFF
clone_size: many; v_call: TRBV3-1; d_call: TRBD2; j_call: TRBJ2-4; cdr3_nt: TGTGCCAGCAGCCCCCGGACTAGCGGGGGGAAAAACATTCAGTACTTC; cdr3_aa: CASSPRTSGGKNIQYF
clone_size: few; v_call: TRBV19; d_call: .; j_call: TRBJ2-1; cdr3_nt: TGTGCCAGTAGTCCCTCCCCTAGAAATGAGCAGTTCTTC; cdr3_aa: CASSPSPRNEQFF
clone_size: few; v_call: TRBV6-2/TRBV6-3; d_call: .; j_call: TRBJ2-1; cdr3_nt: TGTGCCAGCAGTGACTTTATCAATGAGCAGTTCTTC; cdr3_aa: CASSDFINEQFF
clone_size: .; v_call: TRBV2; d_call: .; j_call: TRBJ1-6; cdr3_nt: TGTGCCAGCAGATTGGGACTGAATAATTCACCCCTCCACTTT; cdr3_aa: CASRLGLNNSPLHF
clone_size: few; v_call: TRBV14; d_call: .; j_call: TRBJ2-2; cdr3_nt: TGTGCCAGCAGATCCAGCATCGGGGAGCTGTTTTTT; cdr3_aa: CASRSSIGELFF
clone_size: .; v_call: TRBV7-9; d_call: TRBD1; j_call: TRBJ1-5; cdr3_nt: TGTGCCAGCTCACAGGGGGCCGGACAGCCCCAGCATTTT; cdr3_aa: CASSQGAGQPQHF
clone_size: .; v_call: TRBV19; d_call: TRBD1; j_call: TRBJ1-2; cdr3_nt: TGTGCCAGTAGCCCAGGGGGCAGACCTAACTATGGCTACACCTTC; cdr3_aa: CASSPGGRPNYGYTF
clone_size: many; v_call: TRBV5-1; d_call: TRBD1; j_call: TRBJ2-5; cdr3_nt: TGCGCCAGTCCTTCTGGGACAGACCAAGAGACCCAGTACTTC; cdr3_aa: CASPSGTDQETQYF
clone_size: few; v_call: TRBV5-8; d_call: TRBD2; j_call: TRBJ2-1; cdr3_nt: TGTGCCAGCAGCCAAGGACTAGCGGGGGGGCCAATCGATGAGCAGTTCTTC; cdr3_aa: CASSQGLAGGPIDEQFF
clone_size: many; v_call: TRBV7-8; d_call: TRBD2; j_call: TRBJ2-3; cdr3_nt: TGTGCCAGTTGGCTTGGGACTAGCGGGAGAGTAGCAGATACGCAGTATTTT; cdr3_aa: CASWLGTSGRVADTQYF
clone_size: many; v_call: TRBV20-1; d_call: .; j_call: TRBJ1-3; cdr3_nt: TGCAGTGCTAGAGATCCCAACACCATATATTTT; cdr3_aa: CSARDPNTIYF
clone_size: many; v_call: TRBV19; d_call: .; j_call: TRBJ2-3; cdr3_nt: TGTGCCAGTAGTGATGGTGGCACAGATACGCAGTATTTT; cdr3_aa: CASSDGGTDTQYF
clone_size: few; v_call: TRBV12-3/TRBV12-4; d_call: TRBD2; j_call: TRBJ2-4; cdr3_nt: TGTGCCAGCAGTTCCCGACCAAGACTAGCGGGAGAGAGGGGAAAAAACATTCAGTACTTC; cdr3_aa: CASSSRPRLAGERGKNIQYF
clone_size: many; v_call: TRBV6-5; d_call: TRBD1; j_call: TRBJ1-1; cdr3_nt: TGTGCCAGCAAAAGGGGGCCAGTGAACACTGAAGCTTTCTTT; cdr3_aa: CASKRGPVNTEAFF
clone_size: few; v_call: TRBV5-1; d_call: TRBD1; j_call: TRBJ1-3; cdr3_nt: TGCGCCAGCAGCCTCGACAGGGGTGGAAACACCATATATTTT; cdr3_aa: CASSLDRGGNTIYF
clone_size: many; v_call: TRBV7-2; d_call: .; j_call: TRBJ2-1; cdr3_nt: TGTGCCAGCAGCTTAGGGGGCTTGAGTGAGCAGTTCTTC; cdr3_aa: CASSLGGLSEQFF
clone_size: many; v_call: TRBV7-2; d_call: TRBD2; j_call: TRBJ2-1; cdr3_nt: TGTGCCAGCAGCTTATGGGGTGGGACTAGCGGGGGGGTGTGGAATGAGCAGTTCTTC; cdr3_aa: CASSLWGGTSGGVWNEQFF
clone_size: many; v_call: TRBV28; d_call: .; j_call: TRBJ1-4; cdr3_nt: TGTGCCAGCAGTTCCTCAGGGATGGGCGAAAAACTGTTTTTT; cdr3_aa: CASSSSGMGEKLFF
clone_size: .; v_call: TRBV4-1; d_call: TRBD2; j_call: TRBJ2-3; cdr3_nt: TGCGCCAGCAGCCAAGAAGCACTAGCGGCGGATACGCAGTATTTT; cdr3_aa: CASSQEALAADTQYF
clone_size: few; v_call: TRBV12-3/TRBV12-4; d_call: .; j_call: TRBJ1-2; cdr3_nt: TGTGCCAGCACCTTCCTCCGGGGGTATGGCTACACCTTC; cdr3_aa: CASTFLRGYGYTF
clone_size: few; v_call: TRBV6-2/TRBV6-3; d_call: .; j_call: TRBJ1-1; cdr3_nt: TGTGCCAGCAGGAAAGAGGCGGGGGAAGCTTTCTTT; cdr3_aa: CASRKEAGEAFF
clone_size: .; v_call: TRBV7-9; d_call: .; j_call: TRBJ2-6; cdr3_nt: TGTGCCAGCAGCTCCACAGGATCCGGGGCCAACGTCCTGACTTTC; cdr3_aa: CASSSTGSGANVLTF
clone_size: many; v_call: TRBV10-3; d_call: TRBD1; j_call: TRBJ2-3; cdr3_nt: TGTGCCATCAATCCTGGACAGGGTATAGATACGCAGTATTTT; cdr3_aa: CAINPGQGIDTQYF
clone_size: many; v_call: TRBV29-1; d_call: .; j_call: TRBJ1-4; cdr3_nt: TGCAGCGTTGACGGGGGGCTGGATGAAAAACTGTTTTTT; cdr3_aa: CSVDGGLDEKLFF
clone_size: many; v_call: TRBV7-8; d_call: TRBD2; j_call: TRBJ2-1; cdr3_nt: TGTGCCAGCAGCTTCAGTAGCGGGGGGCCGAGGGTCAATTCCAATGAGCAGTTCTTC; cdr3_aa: CASSFSSGGPRVNSNEQFF
clone_size: many; v_call: TRBV7-8; d_call: .; j_call: TRBJ1-1; cdr3_nt: TGTGCCAGCAGCTGGGGGGGGGGAGCGAACACTGAAGCTTTCTTT; cdr3_aa: CASSWGGGANTEAFF
clone_size: once; v_call: TRBV27; d_call: TRBD1; j_call: TRBJ1-4; cdr3_nt: TGTGCCAGCAGTTCCGACAGGGCTGGGTGGCTGTTTTTT; cdr3_aa: CASSSDRAGWLFF
clone_size: many; v_call: TRBV7-8; d_call: .; j_call: TRBJ1-1; cdr3_nt: TGTGCCAGCAGCCGCAGGGTCACGTACACTGAAGCTTTCTTT; cdr3_aa: CASSRRVTYTEAFF